This T cell receptor (beta chain) is drawn from a study of CD8 T cells in Susac syndrome. Overall study findings and caveats: As acknowledged by the study, its TCR sequencing and HLA analysis included a relatively small number of individuals.

Of note for this clonotype: Antigen: not known.

RNA, at roughly 0.45 to 1 ug, was reverse transcribed with random hexamers. TCRdb processed the immunoSEQ multiplex PCR reads anew with MiXCR; each CDR3 protein has one entry. The sample includes some 240,000 distinct CDR3 sequences, 95% to 97% of them seen just once. The sequenced target, TCR beta, came from blood CD8+ and CD4+ T cells. Susac syndrome patients met recently defined diagnostic criteria for definite or probable disease. The CDR3 is made up of 12 amino acids. Between the trimmed V and J ends, which lost 2 bases and 3 bases, there was a span of 4 bases. Germline lookup yields CDR1 MDHEN and CDR2 SYDVKM.

The chain links TRBV28 to TRBJ2-5, with no clear D. The source material was CD4+ T cells from PBMCs. This TCR was recovered from a human donor with Susac syndrome. CDR3 nucleotides: TGTGCCAGCAGTTTAGCTAAAGAGACCCAGTACTTC. Its translation is CASSLAKETQYF.